Following are 2 T cell receptor beta chains from one sample sequenced in a study of blood T cell repertoires in COVID-19. Assay: immunoSEQ multiplex PCR; the TCRdb copy retains only in-frame clones and omits some. The data hold 88,000 or so clones, with 70% to 90% observed a single time. Specimen: peripheral blood. Source of these receptors: a human donor in a cohort sampled during active COVID-19.

The chain has TRBV5-1 and TRBJ1-2; D is uncertain. V lost 4 bases and J lost 4, with 17 bases in between. This CDR3 contains 15 residues. In germline, CDR1 is SGHRS, CDR2 YFSETQ. The CDR3 DNA reads TGCGCCAGCAGCCCGAACGGAGGGAACGCCTATGGCTACACCTTC. It encodes CASSPNGGNAYGYTF.

This chain uses TRBV19 with TRBJ2-7; the D is unclear. Germline V CDR1 and CDR2: LNHDA, SQIVND (reference sequence). The CDR3 runs 13 residues. The V end was cut by 0 bases, the J end by 6 bases, with 9 bases between. The CDR3 nucleotides are TGTGCCAGTAGTATAGACGGTCTCGCCGAGCAGTACTTC. Protein product: CASSIDGLAEQYF.